Shown below are 26 T cell receptor beta chains from a single sample sequenced in a study of blood T cell repertoires in COVID-19. Clones were read by immunoSEQ multiplex PCR, and TCRdb kept only the in-frame ones, dropping some. Among some 160,000 clones, under 90% were seen once, and the ten largest hold approximately 2%. Source material: peripheral blood. Receptors were obtained from a woman aged 80 or over with acute or convalescent COVID-19.

The J gene is TRBJ1-1, the V gene TRBV9; 9 bases map to TRBD1. Germline loops: CDR1 SGDLS, CDR2 YYNGEE. The trim removed 3 bases at V and 6 bases at J, leaving 6 bases unmatched. The CDR3 contains 14 residues. This chain's CDR3 is CASSARDRGSEAFF. In nucleotides, the CDR3 is TGTGCCAGCAGCGCCCGTGACAGGGGGTCTGAAGCTTTCTTT.

This clone was seen more than once but under ten times. The J gene is TRBJ2-7, the V gene TRBV5-6; TRBD2 matches 7 bases. V trimming: 1 base; J trimming: 2 bases; junction bases outside the gene matches: 9. The CDR3 is made up of 16 amino acids. The V gene's germline CDR1 is SGHDT and CDR2 YYEEEE. CDR3 in DNA: TGTGCCAGCAGCTTGACCTCCCCGGGGAGGGCCTACGAGCAGTACTTC. It codes for CASSLTSPGRAYEQYF.

The V gene is TRBV2, the J gene TRBJ2-2; D is unclear. The CDR3 is made up of 12 amino acids. V lost 7 bases and J 4 bases, leaving 7 bases between the germline ends. Looked up from germline, CDR1 is SNHLY and CDR2 is FYNNEI. The CDR3, as DNA: TGTGCCAGCACCAAGCCCACCGGGGAGCTGTTTTTT. Translated, it gives CASTKPTGELFF.

This clone came up many times. Other DNA sequences within the sample encode an identical CDR3. V is TRBV29-1 and J is TRBJ2-7; perhaps TRBD2 as D (5 bases). Germline CDR1 is SQVTM and CDR2 is ANQGSEA. This CDR3 spans 12 amino acids. V was pared by 1 base and J by 4 bases, with 8 bases between. As DNA, the CDR3 is TGCAGCGTTGAAGGACTATCTTACGAGCAGTACTTC. Its translation is CSVEGLSYEQYF.

This clone was picked up a small number of times. The chain uses TRBV7-9 and TRBJ2-7; TRBD1 matches at 9 bases. This CDR3 region has 13 residues. Germline trimming cut 3 bases from V and 5 bases from J; bases unmatched to any gene: 2. Germline CDR1 SEHNR, CDR2 FQNEAQ (reference sequence). CDR3 region: CASSFRDRDEQYF. The CDR3 DNA reads as TGTGCCAGCAGCTTCCGGGACAGGGACGAGCAGTACTTC.

The V call is TRBV12-5, the J call TRBJ2-7, with 10 nucleotides matching TRBD1. Per the germline V gene, CDR1 is LGHNT and CDR2 is FRNRAP. The CDR3 length is 14 residues. The J segment lost 4 bases and the V segment lost 5 bases, leaving 5 bases of the junction unmatched. The CDR3 loop is CASGPGQGGYEQYF. The DNA of the CDR3 is TGTGCTAGTGGTCCAGGACAGGGGGGGTACGAGCAGTACTTC. The variable domain in full, with the rest retrieved from reference TRBV12-5 and TRBJ2-7, is DARVTQTPRHKVTEMGQEVTMRCQPILGHNTVFWYRQTMMQGLELLAYFRNRAPLDDSGMPKDRFSAEMPDATLATLKIQPSEPRDSAVYFCASGPGQGGYEQYFGPGTRLTVT.

The V and J genes are TRBV19 and TRBJ1-5; tentatively, D is TRBD1 (5 bases). V dropped 0 bases and J dropped 2 bases, with 8 bases sitting between them. The germline V gene encodes CDR1 LNHDA and CDR2 SQIVND (reference sequence). This CDR3 has 15 amino acids. In DNA, the CDR3 is TGTGCCAGTAGTATAGATGGACAAGGCAATCAGCCCCAGCATTTT. Protein sequence: CASSIDGQGNQPQHF. Full variable domain (missing parts from reference TRBV19 and TRBJ1-5): DGGITQSPKYLFRKEGQNVTLSCEQNLNHDAMYWYRQDPGQGLRLIYYSQIVNDFQKGDIAEGYSVSREKKESFPLTVTSAQKNPTAFYLCASSIDGQGNQPQHFGDGTRLSIL.

In DNA, the CDR3 is TGTGCCCGTCAGACAGGCGAGCGTGGCTACACCTTC. It specifies CARQTGERGYTF. This rearrangement joins TRBV2 to TRBJ1-2; D might be TRBD1 (6 bases). Trimming left V 11 bases short and J 7 bases short, with 17 bases between. The CDR3 runs 12 residues. Per germline, CDR1 SNHLY and CDR2 FYNNEI.

This rearrangement joins TRBV6-5 to TRBJ2-7, with 7 bases identical to TRBD1. The trim removed 5 bases at V and 5 bases at J, leaving 12 bases unmatched. The length of the CDR3 is 15 residues. The germline V gene has CDR1 MNHEY and CDR2 SVGAGI. CDR3 DNA sequence: TGTGCCAGCAGTCGACCGGGACAAGGGGGCCACGAGCAGTACTTC. Residues: CASSRPGQGGHEQYF.

The chain recombines TRBV3-1 (or the pseudogene TRBV3-2) with TRBJ2-4, with D maybe TRBD2 (6 bases). The germline V gene encodes CDR1 LGHDT and CDR2 YNNKEL (reference sequence). This CDR3 comprises 16 residues. The germline V and J ends were trimmed by 1 base and 0 bases, with 10 bases remaining between them. CDR3 in amino acids: CASSQGLGLAKNIQYF. The CDR3 DNA sequence: TGTGCCAGCAGCCAAGGACTAGGCCTAGCCAAAAACATTCAGTACTTC.

By sample share, this clone is medium-sized. The chain combines TRBV4-2 with TRBJ1-6; tentative D call: TRBD1 (6 bases). V was shortened by 0 bases and J by 4 bases, with 19 bases between the two germline ends. This CDR3 contains 19 residues. The germline CDR1 and CDR2 sequences are LGHNA and YNFKEQ. The CDR3 region is CASSQDSARTVGYNSPLHF. The CDR3 bases are TGTGCCAGCAGCCAAGACAGCGCGAGGACAGTCGGGTATAATTCACCCCTCCACTTT.

The rearrangement joins TRBV5-6 to TRBJ1-3; no reliable D call. Germline V gene lookup returns CDR1 SGHDT and CDR2 YYEEEE. Between the trimmed V and J ends, which lost 2 bases and 2 bases, there was a span of 14 bases. This CDR3 is built from 16 residues. In DNA form, the CDR3 reads TGTGCCAGCAGCTTTGGGTCGGGGTACCCTGGAAACACCATATATTTT. Protein: CASSFGSGYPGNTIYF. The complete variable domain, with remaining parts taken from reference TRBV5-6 and TRBJ1-3, reads DAGVTQSPTHLIKTRGQQVTLRCSPKSGHDTVSWYQQALGQGPQFIFQYYEEEERQRGNFPDRFSGHQFPNYSSELNVNALLLGDSALYLCASSFGSGYPGNTIYFGEGSWLTVV.

The table lists this clone with a count of one. This chain uses TRBV7-8 with TRBJ2-7; TRBD2 is a possible D gene (5 bases). The CDR3 has 13 amino acids. Trimming pared 4 bases from V and 5 bases from J, leaving 12 bases between. Germline V gives CDR1 SGHVS, CDR2 FQNEAQ. CDR3 sequence: CASSSFEGNEQYF. CDR3 nucleotides: TGTGCCAGCAGCTCGTTCGAGGGCAACGAGCAGTACTTC.

Written as DNA, the CDR3 is TGTGCCAGCAGCCCTGGACTAGCGGGACTCACAGATACGCAGTATTTT. Residues: CASSPGLAGLTDTQYF. The rearrangement uses TRBV7-2 and TRBJ2-3, with 12 positions matching TRBD2. The CDR3 has 16 residues. In germline, CDR1 is SGHTA, CDR2 FQGNSA. The J segment lost 2 bases and the V segment lost 5 bases, leaving 5 bases of the junction unmatched.

This clone has a single count. This chain uses TRBV7-2 with TRBJ1-5, with 10 bases lining up with TRBD1. Trimming took 5 bases from V and 6 from J; bases not matched to a gene: 10. This CDR3 region has 16 residues. Germline CDR1 reads SGHTA; CDR2 reads FQGNSA. In nucleotides, the CDR3 is TGTGCCAGCAGCCTAGACCCGGGACAGGGGCCTCAGCCCCAGCATTTT. The encoded protein is CASSLDPGQGPQPQHF.

V usage is TRBV3-1 (or the pseudogene TRBV3-2) and J usage is TRBJ2-3; the D gene is possibly TRBD2 (5 bases). Germline assignment: CDR1 LGHDT and CDR2 YNNKEL (reference sequence). The CDR3 totals 14 residues. V was pared by 4 bases and J by 0 bases, with 8 bases between. The CDR3 sequence is CASSLGGSTDTQYF. The CDR3 DNA reads TGTGCCAGCAGCCTGGGCGGGAGCACAGATACGCAGTATTTT.

CDR3: CASNHDRENQPQHF. CDR3 DNA sequence: TGTGCCAGCAATCATGACAGAGAAAATCAGCCCCAGCATTTT. The V and J genes are TRBV2 and TRBJ1-5; possible D gene TRBD1, 5 bases. Germline CDR1 reads SNHLY; CDR2 reads FYNNEI. V lost 7 bases, J lost 4 bases, and 14 bases lay in between. This CDR3 comprises 14 residues.

The chain joins TRBV7-8 to TRBJ1-2; D not certain. Trimming shortened V by 1 base and J by 4 bases, and 10 bases separated the two germline ends. CDR1 and CDR2 (germline): SGHVS, FQNEAQ. The CDR3 extends over 14 amino acids. This CDR3 is CASSLGLGPYGYTF. CDR3 nucleotides: TGTGCCAGCAGCTTAGGTCTAGGCCCCTATGGCTACACCTTC.

The V gene is TRBV9, the J gene TRBJ1-2; a weak D match, TRBD1 (6 bases). The CDR3 contains 15 residues. From germline, CDR1 is SGDLS and CDR2 YYNGEE. Trimming left V 3 bases short and J 3 bases short, with 15 bases between. For the CDR3, the DNA is TGTGCCAGCAGCGCGCCAGGGGCTCGGGACTATGGCTACACCTTC. Its protein is CASSAPGARDYGYTF.

The chain is built from TRBV7-2 and TRBJ2-1, with D maybe TRBD2 (5 bases). Trimming took 4 bases from V and 4 from J, leaving 8 bases between them. Per germline, CDR1 SGHTA and CDR2 FQGNSA. There are 13 residues in the CDR3. CDR3 amino acids: CASSWEIYNEQFF. CDR3 sequence (DNA): TGTGCCAGCAGCTGGGAGATTTACAATGAGCAGTTCTTC.

The chain combines TRBV11-2 with TRBJ1-5, with TRBD1 matching over 7 bases. This CDR3 contains 14 residues. The germline V gene encodes CDR1 SGHAT and CDR2 FQNNGV. J was trimmed by 7 bases and V by 5 bases; bases with no gene match: 8. Here the CDR3 reads CASSATGNQQPQHF. Written as DNA, the CDR3 is TGTGCCAGCAGCGCGACAGGGAACCAACAGCCCCAGCATTTT.

In the case of this clone: Other DNA sequences in the sample encode the same CDR3. This chain uses TRBV5-1 with TRBJ2-7; TRBD2 is a possible D gene (6 bases). The germline V and J ends were trimmed by 0 bases and 2 bases, with 9 bases remaining between them. The CDR3 length is 14 residues. Germline CDR1 is SGHRS and CDR2 is YFSETQ. The CDR3, as DNA: TGCGCCAGCAGCTTGGCCGGGGGTCCCTACGAGCAGTACTTC. This translates into CASSLAGGPYEQYF.

V is TRBV19 and J is TRBJ2-1; D remains unclear. The V end lost 6 bases, the J end lost 2 bases, and 8 bases lay between the germline ends. The germline V gene encodes CDR1 LNHDA and CDR2 SQIVND (reference sequence). This CDR3 is built from 13 residues. In DNA form, the CDR3 reads TGTGCCAGTAGAAGAGTACCCTACAATGAGCAGTTCTTC. Translating gives CASRRVPYNEQFF. Using reference TRBV19 and TRBJ2-1 for the parts outside the CDR3, the full variable domain is DGGITQSPKYLFRKEGQNVTLSCEQNLNHDAMYWYRQDPGQGLRLIYYSQIVNDFQKGDIAEGYSVSREKKESFPLTVTSAQKNPTAFYLCASRRVPYNEQFFGPGTRLTVL.

The chain couples TRBV5-1 to TRBJ2-5, with D unclear. The CDR3 is made up of 14 amino acids. The germline V gene has CDR1 SGHRS and CDR2 YFSETQ. V lost 0 bases and J 0 bases, leaving 6 bases between the germline ends. For the CDR3, the DNA is TGCGCCAGCAGCTTGGGGCTGTACCAAGAGACCCAGTACTTC. Translated: CASSLGLYQETQYF.

The gene calls are TRBV2 and TRBJ2-5; D perhaps matches TRBD2 (6 bases). The CDR3 covers 14 residues. V lost 7 bases and J 2 bases, leaving 14 bases between the germline ends. Looked up from germline, CDR1 is SNHLY and CDR2 is FYNNEI. CDR3 protein: CASKEDGGQETQYF. The DNA of the CDR3 is TGTGCCAGCAAGGAGGATGGGGGGCAAGAGACCCAGTACTTC.

This clone was found once. This chain uses TRBV7-2 with TRBJ2-7; 7 bases agree with TRBD2. Unmatched junction bases numbered 10, after V lost 2 bases and J lost 3 bases. Germline assignment: CDR1 SGHTA and CDR2 FQGNSA. The CDR3 consists of 16 residues. The CDR3 protein is CASSLWGLGTNYEQYF. DNA of the CDR3: TGTGCCAGCAGCTTATGGGGTTTGGGGACTAACTACGAGCAGTACTTC.